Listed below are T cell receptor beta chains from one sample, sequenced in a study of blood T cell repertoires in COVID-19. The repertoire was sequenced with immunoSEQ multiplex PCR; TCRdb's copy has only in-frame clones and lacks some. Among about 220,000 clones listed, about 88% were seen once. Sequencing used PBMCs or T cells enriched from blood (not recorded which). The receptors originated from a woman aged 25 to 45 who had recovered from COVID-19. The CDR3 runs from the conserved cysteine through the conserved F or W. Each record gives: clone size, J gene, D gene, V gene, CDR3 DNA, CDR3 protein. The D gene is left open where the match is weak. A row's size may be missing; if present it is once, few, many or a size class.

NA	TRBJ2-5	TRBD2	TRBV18	TGTGCCAGCTCCACCTTCGGACTGAGGGGAGGGGAGGAGACCCAGTACTTC	CASSTFGLRGGEETQYF
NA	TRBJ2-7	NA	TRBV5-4	TGTGCCAGCAGCTTGGATGGAGGGAGGTCCGAGCAGTACTTC	CASSLDGGRSEQYF
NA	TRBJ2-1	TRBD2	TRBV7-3	TGTGCCAGCAGCTTTTCTACTAGCGGGGAGCAGTTCTTC	CASSFSTSGEQFF
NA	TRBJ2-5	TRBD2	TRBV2	TGTGCCAGCAGTTGGACTAGCGGGGGGAGTGAGACCCAGTACTTC	CASSWTSGGSETQYF
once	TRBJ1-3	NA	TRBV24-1	TGTGCCACAACCGGCAGGGGAAACACCATATATTTT	CATTGRGNTIYF
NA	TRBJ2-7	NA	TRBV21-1	TGTGCCAGCAGTCCCCGTATAGGGGGACTACCCCTCGAGCAGTACTTC	CASSPRIGGLPLEQYF
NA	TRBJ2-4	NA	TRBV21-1	TGTGCCAGCAGCAGCGTCACCCGACAGGGAAACATTCAGTACTTC	CASSSVTRQGNIQYF
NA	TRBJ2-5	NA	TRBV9	TGTGCCAGCAGCGTAGGGGGCGGACCGCAAGAGACCCAGTACTTC	CASSVGGGPQETQYF
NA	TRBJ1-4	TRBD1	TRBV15	TGTGCCACCAGCCGGGGACAGGGGGGAGAAAAACTGTTTTTT	CATSRGQGGEKLFF
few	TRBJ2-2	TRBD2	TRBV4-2	TGTGCCAGCAGCCCTCCGGGACTAGCGGGGGCCGGGGAGCTGTTTTTT	CASSPPGLAGAGELFF
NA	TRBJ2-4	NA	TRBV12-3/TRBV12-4	TGTGCCAGCACTGGGGGCGCAAACATTCAGTACTTC	CASTGGANIQYF
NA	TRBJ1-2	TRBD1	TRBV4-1	TGCGCCAGCAGCGCAATGGACAGGGGATGGCATGGCTACACCTTC	CASSAMDRGWHGYTF
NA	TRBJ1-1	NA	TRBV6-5	TGTGCCAGCAGTTACGGCATGGGCGGGAGCACTGAAGCTTTCTTT	CASSYGMGGSTEAFF
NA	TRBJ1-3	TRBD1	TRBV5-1	TGCGCCAGCATCCCTGGAAGGGACAGAGAGGCTGGAAACACCATATATTTT	CASIPGRDREAGNTIYF
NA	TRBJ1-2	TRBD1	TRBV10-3	TGTGCCATCAAAGGGGACAGGGGCGATAGTGGCTACACCTTC	CAIKGDRGDSGYTF
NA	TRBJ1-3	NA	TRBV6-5	TGTGCCAGCAGTTACTCGACACGGCACTCTGGAAACACCATATATTTT	CASSYSTRHSGNTIYF
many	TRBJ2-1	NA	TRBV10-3	TGTGCCATCAAGGCAGGGGATTCGGAGCAGTTCTTC	CAIKAGDSEQFF
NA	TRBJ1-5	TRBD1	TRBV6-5	TGTGCCAGCAGTTACACGGACAGGCCCAGCAATCAGCCCCAGCATTTT	CASSYTDRPSNQPQHF
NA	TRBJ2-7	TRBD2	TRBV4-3	TGCGCCAGCAGCCAAGAAAGGCTAGCGGGGGGCCTGTACTCCTACGAGCAGTACTTC	CASSQERLAGGLYSYEQYF
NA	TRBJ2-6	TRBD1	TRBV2	TGTGCCAGCAGAAGGGACAGGGTAATTGGGGCCAACGTCCTGACTTTC	CASRRDRVIGANVLTF